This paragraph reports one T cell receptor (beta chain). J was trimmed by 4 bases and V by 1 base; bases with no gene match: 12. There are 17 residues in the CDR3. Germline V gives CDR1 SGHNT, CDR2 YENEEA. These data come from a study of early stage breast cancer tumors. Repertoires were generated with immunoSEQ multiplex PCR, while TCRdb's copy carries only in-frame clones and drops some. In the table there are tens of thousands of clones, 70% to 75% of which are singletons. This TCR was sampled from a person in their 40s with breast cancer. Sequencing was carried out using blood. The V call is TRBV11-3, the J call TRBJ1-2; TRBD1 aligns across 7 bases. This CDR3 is CASSLGTGTEYFYGYTF. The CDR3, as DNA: TGTGCCAGCAGCTTAGGTACTGGGACAGAATACTTCTATGGCTACACCTTC.